The following is a TCR beta chain sequence with its context. What this receptor recognizes is not known. Base-call qualities are not available, and no considerably larger clone is one nucleotide away. According to the study, the label for this sample's time point signals: baseline before first vaccination. This specimen's treatment or condition label, per the study, means: meningococcal conjugate vaccine given as trial control. The vaccinee samples were drawn from two UK trials, COV001 and COV002, one of which was a single-blind randomized controlled phase 2/3 trial testing AZD1222 (ChAdOx1 nCoV-19) in healthy adults. For TCRbeta chain sequencing, PBMC samples were collected from trial participants at day 0 and at day 28 after the second dose. The data stem from a study of T cell responses to AZD1222 COVID-19 vaccine (dated by TCRdb to about 2021). In the study overall: A total of 230 to 250 trial participants underwent TCR sequencing, of whom 207 received two doses of AZD1222 and some 26 received two doses of the MenACWY control vaccine. Trial participants were enrolled into age subgroups of 18-55, 56-69 and 70-plus years, which contained 148, 28 and 57 TCR-sequenced participants, respectively. Results and caveats for the whole study, not just this receptor: The vaccine-associated CD4 TCRs covered the entire spike protein, and the dominant responses fell in regions 160-218 and 743-854. Most participants were white British and females outnumbered males, and the authors suggested that clonal diversity may have been underestimated. After two AZD1222 doses, both the breadth and the depth of spike-specific TCRs were significantly higher than at day 0 and than in MenACWY recipients. Conclusions about previously exposed vaccinees are limited because only six or seven AZD1222 recipients were SARS-CoV-2 seropositive at baseline. Nearly half of unique spike-specific TCRs reportedly recognized epitopes outside regions mutated in the B.1.351 and B.1.1.7 variants. Because no day 14 peak-response samples were available, repertoires were characterized only after the peak T cell response. In the small 56-69-year group, the increase in depth fell short of significance, most likely because of low power.

The CDR3 regions of human TCRbeta chains were analyzed by immunosequencing. Per the source publication's procedure: Repertoire TCRs were matched against a reference library of SARS-CoV-2-specific TCRs generated with the MIRA antigen-specificity platform. Breadth was defined as the fraction of unique TCRs that were SARS-CoV-2-associated. Depth was defined as the fraction of total T cells that were SARS-CoV-2-associated. Using the MIRA data, each spike-specific TCR was mapped to the spike region that the TCR reacts to and placed in a CD4 or CD8 class. Log10-transformed breadth and depth values were compared by one-way ANOVA with Sidak's multiple comparisons tests. The source is immuneACCESS, and TCRdb retained only in-frame sequences with V and J called. Part of the clones is not carried over; for the studies checked, unresolved V genes explain less than half of this, and the remainder is unexplained. V and J calls and clone size are copied from that table; D and trimming were computed from the DNA. Across this sample there are 130,000 to 150,000 clones, with about 93% seen only once. About 3% of the sample goes to the ten largest clones.

From the germline V gene, CDR1 is MGHRA and CDR2 is YSYEKL. Counted from cysteine to phenylalanine, this CDR3 has 18 amino acids. The read is trimmed to its CDR3 DNA, 54 bases read in frame from base 1. V is trimmed back by 4 bases and J by 2 bases, and the junction contains 12 bases that no gene match accounts for. The V gene is TRBV4-1 and the J gene is TRBJ1-2, and TRBD1 matches 11 of the central bases. This clonotype was obtained from an adult in good health. The material was peripheral blood, obtained on day 0 of MenACWY control vaccination. CDR3 sequence: CASSPLLRDRGSNYGYTF. The bases read TGCGCCAGCAGCCCTCTCCTTCGGGACAGGGGGTCCAACTATGGCTACACCTTC.